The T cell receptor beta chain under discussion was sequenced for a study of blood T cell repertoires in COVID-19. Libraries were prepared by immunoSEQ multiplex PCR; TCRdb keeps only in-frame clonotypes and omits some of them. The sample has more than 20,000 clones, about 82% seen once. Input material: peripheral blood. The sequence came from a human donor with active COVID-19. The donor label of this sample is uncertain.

CDR3 loop: CASSRGEGNQPQHF. In DNA form, the CDR3 reads TGTGCCAGCAGCCGGGGGGAGGGGAATCAGCCCCAGCATTTT. The rearrangement links TRBV3-1 (or the pseudogene TRBV3-2) to TRBJ1-5; a weak D match, TRBD1 (5 bases). Germline V gene data show CDR1 as LGHDT and CDR2 as YNNKEL (reference sequence). CDR3 length: 14 amino acids. Trimming cost V 4 bases and J 4 bases, with 11 bases left between them.